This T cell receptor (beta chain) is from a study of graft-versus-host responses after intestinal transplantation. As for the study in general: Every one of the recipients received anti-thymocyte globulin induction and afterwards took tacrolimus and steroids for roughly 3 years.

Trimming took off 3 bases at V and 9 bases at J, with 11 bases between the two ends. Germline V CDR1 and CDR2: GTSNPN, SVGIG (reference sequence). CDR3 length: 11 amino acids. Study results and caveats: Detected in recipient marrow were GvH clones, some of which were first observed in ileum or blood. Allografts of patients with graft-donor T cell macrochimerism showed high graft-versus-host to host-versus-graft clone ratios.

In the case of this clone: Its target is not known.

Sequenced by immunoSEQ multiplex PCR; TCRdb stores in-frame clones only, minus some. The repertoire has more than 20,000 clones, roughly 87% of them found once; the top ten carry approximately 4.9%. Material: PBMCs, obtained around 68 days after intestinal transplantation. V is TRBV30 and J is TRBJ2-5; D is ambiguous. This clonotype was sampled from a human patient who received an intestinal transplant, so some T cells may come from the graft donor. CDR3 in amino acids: CAWSIQVAQYF. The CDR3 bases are TGTGCCTGGAGCATACAAGTTGCCCAGTACTTC.